This T cell receptor (beta chain) stems from a study of T cells in Graves' hyperthyroidism and ophthalmopathy (dated by TCRdb to 2018 to 2020). Notes on the research overall: Peripheral blood was collected at initial diagnosis, before any treatment. To identify distinguishing TCR V-J signatures, a discovery cohort of about 100 patients was used, comprising 43 with Graves' ophthalmopathy and some 60 with stable Graves' hyperthyroidism. Whether ophthalmopathy could be predicted prospectively was tested in an independent validation cohort made up of fewer than 20 hyperthyroidism patients plus 17 patients who later progressed to ophthalmopathy. The approximately 90 discovery patients were divided at random into training and test sets in a 7:3 ratio. The study also compared thyroid tissue and blood T-cell repertoires from 5 to 7 Graves' hyperthyroidism patients. Once sampling was done, hyperthyroidism patients were given methimazole at a starting dose of 30 mg daily, whereas ophthalmopathy patients were given high-dose intravenous methylprednisolone. The paper describes TCR Vbeta CDR3 sequencing of 135 peripheral blood samples, made up of 43 ophthalmopathy patients, some 76 hyperthyroidism patients and 17 progressor patients. Study-wide findings and limitations: Most expanded thyroid clonotypes (frequency above 0.001) were also found in blood, which suggests that blood repertoires may mirror thyroid immune responses. In validation, progression to ophthalmopathy was predicted by the model with nearly 71% sensitivity and 72% to 80% specificity, a median of 6.5 months before onset. No statistical method was used to fix the sample size in advance, and group allocation was not hidden from the investigators. Ophthalmopathy was separated from stable hyperthyroidism by a 13 V-J signature model, with approximately 89% sensitivity and about 81% specificity obtained in cross-validation and 80%/75% obtained in testing.

The TCR beta CDR3 regions were amplified from RNA transcripts. The TCR CDR3 was subjected to a first round of RT-PCR using the HTBI primer set and the Qiagen OneStep RT-PCR kit. Libraries were constructed in a second round of multiplex PCR, after which size selection and purification were carried out. Libraries were sequenced paired-end with 100 bp reads on an Illumina HiSeq2000. Processing in the source paper ran as follows. SOAPnuke was used to process the raw data, removing reads that contained adapters or uncalled bases, had a mean Phred below 15, or lacked an exact match to the constant primer or identifier. High-quality paired reads were merged using COPE v1.2.5, and each unique nucleotide sequence was defined as a clonotype. Clonotypes were aligned to IMGT TRBV, TRBD and TRBJ reference segments using MiTCR v1.1. Analysis was restricted to V-J combinations with a frequency above 0.0001, which covered about 99% of repertoires. A TCS score was defined as the ratio between F50 (clonal expansion) and ExV (chaos), using BLOSUM62-based TCRdist between CDR3 peptides within each V-J. Welch's t-statistics and random forest reduced fewer than 600 V-J features to 13, which were used in a naive Bayes classifier (R e1071). Through fastp at Q25 and MiXCR, TCRdb rebuilt clones from the public reads, retaining in-frame beta chains. Each record represents a unique CDR3 protein, reported with the most common genes and DNA among its rows. TCRdb's processing, not the authors', yielded these V and J calls. The sample table records some 500,000 distinct CDR3 sequences; approximately 14% of these occur just once. The ten largest make up about a sixth of the sample.

The CDR3 has 11 amino acids, counting the end cysteine and phenylalanine. The read is trimmed to its CDR3 DNA, 33 bases read in frame from base 1. Between the V and J ends, shortened by 1 base and 8 bases respectively, the junction contains 5 bases. A patient counted as having stable Graves' hyperthyroidism if no progression to ophthalmopathy occurred over 18 months of follow-up. Hyperthyroidism patients were newly diagnosed, had a disease duration of under 2 months, and were aged 18 to 65 years. The study excluded patients with uncontrolled infections, other autoimmune diseases, pregnancy or lactation. Clinical symptoms, serum thyroxine and TRAb, thyroid ultrasound, and orbital computed tomography formed the basis for the diagnoses. PBMCs were separated from under 11 ml of fresh peripheral blood using Ficoll-Paque density gradient centrifugation. Total RNA was extracted using Trizol reagent, and RNA quality was assessed on an Agilent 2100 Bioanalyzer.

This clonotype was recorded at least ten times. It lacks a known antigen. The input lacks base qualities; no much larger clone sits a single base away. The TCR sequence derives from a young woman with Graves' hyperthyroidism. The chain is made from TRBV12-3 or TRBV12-4 and TRBJ1-1; the D segment cannot be called with confidence. Sequenced input: blood. Here is the DNA: TGTGCCAGCAGTTTAGACTGGGAAGCTTTCTTT. Its protein product is CASSLDWEAFF.